The T cell receptor (beta chain) under discussion was sequenced for a study of CD8+ T cells in alopecia areata. Extracted from the samples, RNA was reverse transcribed into cDNA to serve as the sequencing template. Some clones are missing from TCRdb's copy, which holds only in-frame ones; the method was immunoSEQ multiplex PCR. Of more than 95,000 clones listed, 55% to 70% were seen once; the top ten hold around 2.7%. The CDR3 extends over 13 amino acids. CDR1 and CDR2 from the germline V gene are GTSNPN and SVGIG (reference sequence). V was cut by 3 bases and J by 3 bases, with 11 bases left in between. Whole-study findings and limits: Clonality in lesional scalp, especially alopecia totalis/universalis, exceeded that of normal scalp. In patients, TCRs were shared less clearly than in mice, and HLA may possibly be involved. Scalp sequencing also captures normal skin's resident alphabeta T cells.

PBMC-derived CD4+ and CD8+ T cells were sorted. About this clone itself: No antigen is known for it.

The source material was CD4+ T cells sorted from blood. The sequence derives from a human donor in good health. The V gene is TRBV30, the J gene TRBJ1-1, with D perhaps matching TRBD1 (5 bases). CDR3 loop: CAWRKTDYTEAFF. The CDR3 DNA reads as TGTGCCTGGAGAAAGACAGACTACACTGAAGCTTTCTTT.